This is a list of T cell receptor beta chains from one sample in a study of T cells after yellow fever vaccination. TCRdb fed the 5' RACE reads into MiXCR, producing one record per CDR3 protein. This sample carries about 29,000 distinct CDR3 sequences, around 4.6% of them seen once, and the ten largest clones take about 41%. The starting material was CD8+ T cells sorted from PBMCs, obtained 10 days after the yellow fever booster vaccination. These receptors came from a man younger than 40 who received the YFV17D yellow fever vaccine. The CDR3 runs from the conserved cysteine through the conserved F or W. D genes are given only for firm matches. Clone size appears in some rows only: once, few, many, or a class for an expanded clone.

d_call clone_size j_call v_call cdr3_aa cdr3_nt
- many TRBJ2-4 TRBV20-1 CSARGDRPGTANIQYF TGCAGTGCTAGGGGGGATAGGCCAGGGACGGCAAACATTCAGTACTTC
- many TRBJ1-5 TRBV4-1 CASSQVPQGNQPQHF TGCGCCAGCAGCCAAGTCCCTCAGGGAAATCAGCCCCAGCATTTT
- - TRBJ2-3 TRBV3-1 CATSQQLPGAQSQYF TGTGCCACCTCCCAGCAGCTCCCTGGGGCACAATCCCAGTATTTT
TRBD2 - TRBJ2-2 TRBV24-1 CGASDPGPGLAGGPSVIGELFF TGTGGGGCCAGTGATCCGGGTCCGGGACTAGCGGGAGGGCCAAGTGTCATCGGGGAGCTGTTTTTT
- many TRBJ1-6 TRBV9 CASRGLSDSPLHF TGTGCCAGCAGGGGGTTAAGTGATTCACCCCTCCACTTT
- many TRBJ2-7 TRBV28 CASSLSRTRVSSYEQYF TGTGCCAGCAGTTTATCCCGGACCAGAGTAAGCTCCTACGAGCAGTACTTC
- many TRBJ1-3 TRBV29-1 CSVGYGNTIYF TGCAGCGTTGGGTATGGAAACACCATATATTTT
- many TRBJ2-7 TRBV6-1 CASSEAPGDNYEQYF TGTGCCAGCAGTGAAGCGCCAGGGGACAATTACGAGCAGTACTTC
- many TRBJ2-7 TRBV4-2 CASSRAGPIHEQYF TGTGCCAGCAGCCGGGCTGGTCCGATCCACGAGCAGTACTTC
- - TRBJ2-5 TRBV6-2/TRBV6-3 CASSAPGRETQYF TGTGCCAGCAGTGCTCCAGGGCGAGAGACCCAGTACTTC
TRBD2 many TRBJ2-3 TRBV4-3 CASSQDERGGRDTQYF TGCGCCAGCAGCCAAGATGAGCGGGGGGGGAGGGATACGCAGTATTTT
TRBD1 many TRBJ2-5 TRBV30 CAWSPPGGQETQYF TGTGCCTGGAGTCCCCCAGGGGGCCAAGAGACCCAGTACTTC
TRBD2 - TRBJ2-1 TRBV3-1 CASSQGGGFKGDEQFF TGTGCCAGCAGCCAAGGGGGGGGATTTAAAGGCGATGAGCAGTTCTTC
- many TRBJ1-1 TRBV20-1 CSAGAGGAEAFF TGCAGTGCTGGAGCGGGGGGGGCTGAAGCTTTCTTT
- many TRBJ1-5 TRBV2 CASRRYSNQPQHF TGTGCCAGCAGGCGGTATAGCAATCAGCCCCAGCATTTT
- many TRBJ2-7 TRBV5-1 CASSLDSGGNEQYF TGCGCCAGCAGCTTGGATTCAGGAGGGAACGAGCAGTACTTC
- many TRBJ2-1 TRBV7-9 CASSFDSDEQFF TGTGCCAGCAGCTTTGACAGCGATGAGCAGTTCTTC
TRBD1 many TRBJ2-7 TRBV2 CASSGTDSYEQYF TGTGCCAGCAGCGGGACAGACTCCTACGAGCAGTACTTC